These 27 T cell receptor beta chains originate from one sample sequenced in a study of blood T cell repertoires in COVID-19 (dated by TCRdb to 2020 to 2022). The method behind the library was the immunoSEQ multiplex PCR assay. Held by TCRdb, this immuneACCESS table contains in-frame sequences only and omits some clones. Under half of the omission traces to an unresolved V gene where checked; the cause of the rest is unknown. The sample has about 230,000 clones on record, 80% to 90% of them singletons. 11% of the sample comes from the top ten. The source material was peripheral blood. These receptors were obtained from a man aged 50-59 years with COVID-19, enrolled during active disease.

The chain has TRBV27 and TRBJ2-1, with D perhaps TRBD2 (6 bases). This CDR3 spans 17 amino acids. Looked up from germline, CDR1 is MNHEY and CDR2 is SMNVEV (reference sequence). V was clipped by 6 bases and J by 9 bases, with 27 bases between them. DNA of the CDR3: TGTGCCAGCAGCTCCCCCTTGATGGCGGGGTTATTGGGTGAGCAGTTCTTC. The encoded protein is CASSSPLMAGLLGEQFF.

The CDR3 nucleotides read TGTGCCAGCAGACTTACCACCCCGAACACTGAAGCTTTCTTT. The encoded protein is CASRLTTPNTEAFF. The rearrangement joins TRBV6-5 to TRBJ1-1; D is unresolved. CDR1 MNHEY and CDR2 SVGAGI come from the germline V gene. The CDR3 extends over 14 amino acids. Trimming left V 6 bases short and J 1 base short, with 12 bases between.

V and J are TRBV7-3 and TRBJ2-1, with D tentatively TRBD2 (7 bases). This CDR3 spans 15 amino acids. Germline CDR1 is SGHTA and CDR2 is FQGTGA. The germline V and J ends were trimmed by 5 bases and 10 bases, with 21 bases remaining between them. The CDR3 loop is CASSERRGLRQEQFF. The CDR3 coding sequence is TGTGCCAGCAGCGAACGCAGGGGACTAAGACAAGAGCAGTTCTTC.

The V gene is TRBV28, the J gene TRBJ1-5; D perhaps matches TRBD1 (5 bases). The CDR3 consists of 16 residues. V was trimmed by 7 bases and J by 6 bases, leaving 22 bases between them. The germline V gene encodes CDR1 MDHEN and CDR2 SYDVKM. The CDR3 coding sequence is TGTGCCAGCACCCAGGAGCAGGGCTGGAGGGTTCAGCCCCAGCATTTT. Protein: CASTQEQGWRVQPQHF. The whole variable domain, filled in from reference TRBV28 and TRBJ1-5, reads DVKVTQSSRYLVKRTGEKVFLECVQDMDHENMFWYRQDPGLGLRLIYFSYDVKMKEKGDIPEGYSVSREKKERFSLILESASTNQTSMYLCASTQEQGWRVQPQHFGDGTRLSIL.

The chain uses TRBV10-2 and TRBJ1-1, with D possibly being TRBD1 (6 bases). CDR3 size: 14 residues. The V gene's germline CDR1 is WSHSY and CDR2 SAAADI. Between the trimmed V and J ends, which lost 6 bases and 1 base, there was a span of 12 bases. Here the CDR3 reads CASSRTAQNTEAFF. CDR3 sequence (DNA): TGCGCCAGCAGCCGGACAGCGCAGAACACTGAAGCTTTCTTT.

Concerning this clone itself: In the same sample, other DNA sequences code for this CDR3. V usage is TRBV7-2 and J usage is TRBJ1-4; weak D call: TRBD1 (5 bases). With 4 bases removed from V and 1 base from J, the gap between germline ends came to 7 bases. Germline V gives CDR1 SGHTA, CDR2 FQGNSA. CDR3 size: 14 residues. The chain's CDR3 is CASSSQGTNEKLFF. CDR3 DNA sequence: TGTGCCAGCAGCTCCCAGGGAACTAATGAAAAACTGTTTTTT. Full variable domain (remainder filled in from reference TRBV7-2 and TRBJ1-4): GAGVSQSPSNKVTEKGKDVELRCDPISGHTALYWYRQSLGQGLEFLIYFQGNSAPDKSGLPSDRFSAERTGGSVSTLTIQRTQQEDSAVYLCASSSQGTNEKLFFGSGTQLSVL.

The rearrangement uses TRBV2 and TRBJ2-5; D is unresolved. Trimming shortened V by 7 bases and J by 5 bases, and 8 bases separated the two germline ends. CDR3 length: 11 residues. Germline assignment: CDR1 SNHLY and CDR2 FYNNEI. CDR3 bases: TGTGCCAGCAAACCGGAGGAGACCCAGTACTTC. It is translated as CASKPEETQYF.

The V gene is TRBV6-4, the J gene TRBJ1-1; D is perhaps TRBD1 (5 bases). CDR1 and CDR2 from the germline V gene are MRHNA and SNTAGT. V shed 4 bases and J shed 7 bases, with 13 bases lying between them. The CDR3 loop spans 13 amino acids. As DNA, the CDR3 is TGTGCCAGCAGTGCCCAGGGCGGCGGTGAAGCTTTCTTT. Its translation: CASSAQGGGEAFF.

The chain has TRBV29-1 and TRBJ2-7, with TRBD2 identical over 9 bases. Germline-derived CDR1 and CDR2 are SQVTM and ANQGSEA. Losses at the gene ends were 0 bases for V and 2 bases for J; bases not matched to a gene: 5. The length of the CDR3 is 15 residues. CDR3 sequence reads: CSVEDASGKTYEQYF. CDR3 sequence (DNA): TGCAGCGTTGAAGATGCTAGCGGGAAGACCTACGAGCAGTACTTC.

The V gene is TRBV4-1, the J gene TRBJ1-5, with D perhaps TRBD1 (6 bases). This CDR3 contains 15 residues. The ends were cut back, 0 bases at V and 9 bases at J, with 15 bases in the middle. From germline, CDR1 is MGHRA and CDR2 YSYEKL. The CDR3, as DNA: TGCGCCAGCAGCCAAGAGCTCACAGGGTGGTTGCCCCAGCATTTT. This codes for CASSQELTGWLPQHF.

CDR3 sequence (DNA): TGCGCCAGCAGTCCCTGCGGGACTAGCGGGACAATTTTAGTCGCAGATACGCAGTATTTT. Translated: CASSPCGTSGTILVADTQYF. The V and J genes are TRBV23-1 and TRBJ2-3; 13 bases fit TRBD2. TRBV23-1 is an ORF; its function is uncertain. This CDR3 spans 20 amino acids. Trimming at V came to 4 bases and at J to 4 bases, leaving 17 bases not matched to a gene.

In regard to this clone: Sequence at one end of the junction differs from germline and may be a read error. The chain joins TRBV11-3 to TRBJ2-7; TRBD1 matches 8 bases. Germline V gene lookup returns CDR1 SGHNT and CDR2 YENEEA. The CDR3 is 14 residues long. The CDR3 protein is CAGSVHQGAGEQYF. The CDR3 coding sequence is TGTGCCGGCAGCGTACATCAGGGGGCGGGCGAGCAGTACTTC.

The chain uses TRBV27 and TRBJ2-5, with D tentatively TRBD2 (6 bases). Germline V CDR1 and CDR2: MNHEY, SMNVEV (reference sequence). The CDR3 length is 14 residues. Trimming stripped 3 bases from V and 4 bases from J, with 12 bases between. CDR3 residues: CASSLGGVAETQYF. CDR3 DNA sequence: TGTGCCAGCAGTTTGGGGGGAGTGGCAGAGACCCAGTACTTC.

DNA for the CDR3: TGTGCCAGCAGCTTGTCAGGGTATCCCTACGAGCAGTACTTC. The encoded protein is CASSLSGYPYEQYF. V usage is TRBV5-4 and J usage is TRBJ2-7; D may be TRBD1 (5 bases). V was cut by 1 base and J by 2 bases, with 10 bases left in between. This CDR3 comprises 14 residues. Germline CDR1 and CDR2: SGHNT and YYREEE (reference sequence).

The chain combines TRBV12-3 or TRBV12-4 with TRBJ1-2; 7 bases are a match to TRBD1. The CDR3 length is 12 residues. V lost 5 bases, J lost 11 bases, and 8 bases stayed unmatched. CDR3 in amino acids: CASSLNRGGYTF. CDR3 coding DNA: TGTGCCAGCAGTCTAAACAGGGGCGGTTACACCTTC.

The chain recombines TRBV5-6 with TRBJ2-5, with D perhaps TRBD2 (5 bases). The V and J ends lost 7 bases and 5 bases respectively, with 15 bases between them. The V gene's germline CDR1 is SGHDT and CDR2 YYEEEE. CDR3 length equals 13 residues. Written as DNA, the CDR3 is TGTGCCAGCGAGGGATCTGTGCCCGAGACCCAGTACTTC. Its translation: CASEGSVPETQYF.

The V gene is TRBV7-6, the J gene TRBJ1-5; no firm D call. This CDR3 contains 13 residues. Germline CDR1 and CDR2: SGHVS and FNYEAQ. The germline V and J ends were trimmed by 6 bases and 1 base, with 7 bases remaining between them. In nucleotides, the CDR3 is TGTGCCAGCAGTAGTATGAGCAATCAGCCCCAGCATTTT. Translated, it gives CASSSMSNQPQHF.

The V gene is TRBV6-5, the J gene TRBJ2-4, with 8 bases identical to TRBD2. J lost 5 bases, V lost 10 bases, and 13 bases had no gene match. Germline assignment: CDR1 MNHEY and CDR2 SVGAGI. The CDR3 totals 15 residues. CDR3 nucleotides: TGTGCCACCACACGTTCGGCAGCGGGAGAAAACATTCAGTACTTC. Residues: CATTRSAAGENIQYF.

This rearrangement joins TRBV19 to TRBJ1-5; no clear D gene. Germline V gene lookup returns CDR1 LNHDA and CDR2 SQIVND (reference sequence). Trimming stripped 6 bases from V and 0 bases from J, with 12 bases between. The CDR3 loop spans 15 amino acids. CDR3 sequence: CASSHDAGSNQPQHF. CDR3 coding DNA: TGTGCCAGTAGCCACGACGCGGGTAGCAATCAGCCCCAGCATTTT.

J is TRBJ2-7 and V is TRBV2; D not certain. The V gene's germline CDR1 is SNHLY and CDR2 FYNNEI. V was cut by 6 bases and J by 0 bases, with 12 bases left in between. The CDR3 is 14 residues long. CDR3 region: CASRIAASSYEQYF. CDR3 sequence (DNA): TGTGCCAGCAGGATAGCCGCGAGCTCCTACGAGCAGTACTTC.

The V and J genes are TRBV6-6 and TRBJ2-3, with D possibly TRBD1 on 6 matching bases. Germline values: CDR1 MNHNY, CDR2 SVGAGI (reference sequence). Deletions cut 2 bases from V and 7 bases from J, with 13 bases between. This CDR3 has 14 residues. The CDR3 DNA reads TGTGCCAGCAGTTACAGTCGGGACACCCATACGCAGTATTTT. Encoded protein: CASSYSRDTHTQYF.

The V call is TRBV2, the J call TRBJ1-1; tentative D call: TRBD1 (5 bases). The CDR3 loop spans 13 amino acids. Trimming shortened V by 8 bases and J by 3 bases, and 13 bases separated the two germline ends. Germline CDR1 and CDR2: SNHLY and FYNNEI. The CDR3 DNA reads as TGTGCCAGCGACAAAGACAGTGACACTGAAGCTTTCTTT. Its protein product is CASDKDSDTEAFF.

V and J are TRBV27 and TRBJ2-1; tentative D call: TRBD2 (7 bases). The CDR3 totals 16 residues. CDR1 is MNHEY and CDR2 is SMNVEV in the germline V gene (reference sequence). V lost 6 bases, J lost 3 bases, and 18 bases lay in between. CDR3 amino acids: CASSPRKGGDYNEQFF. The CDR3 nucleotides read TGTGCCAGCAGCCCCCGGAAGGGGGGGGACTACAATGAGCAGTTCTTC.

The chain joins TRBV5-1 to TRBJ2-1, with 7 bases matching TRBD2. This CDR3 contains 14 residues. Germline V gene data show CDR1 as SGHRS and CDR2 as YFSETQ. V was clipped by 5 bases and J by 3 bases; unmatched bases: 5. The CDR3 is CASSRGLDYNEQFF. Written as DNA, the CDR3 is TGCGCCAGCAGTAGAGGACTAGACTACAATGAGCAGTTCTTC.

As DNA, the CDR3 is TGTGCCAGCAGTGACACAGGGGACGAAAAACTGTTTTTT. It translates to CASSDTGDEKLFF. The rearrangement uses TRBV6-2 or TRBV6-3 and TRBJ1-4; 7 nucleotides align to TRBD1. The CDR3 length is 13 residues. V dropped 5 bases and J dropped 8; count of bases not matched to a gene: 5. CDR1 is MNHEY, CDR2 SVGEGT, per germline.

CDR3 sequence reads: CASRPDGQQAFF. In DNA, the CDR3 is TGTGCCAGCAGACCCGATGGGCAGCAAGCTTTCTTT. The chain has TRBV6-5 and TRBJ1-1; D gene unclear. Trimming cost V 6 bases and J 9 bases, with 14 bases left between them. In germline, CDR1 is MNHEY, CDR2 SVGAGI. The CDR3 is 12 amino acids.

The J gene is TRBJ2-5, the V gene TRBV28, with a weak D call TRBD2 (5 bases). CDR1 is MDHEN, CDR2 SYDVKM, per germline. The length of the CDR3 is 14 residues. Trimming shortened V by 4 bases and J by 4 bases, and 13 bases separated the two germline ends. The CDR3 sequence is CASSSRPEGETQYF. CDR3 in DNA: TGTGCCAGCAGTTCTCGCCCTGAGGGAGAGACCCAGTACTTC.